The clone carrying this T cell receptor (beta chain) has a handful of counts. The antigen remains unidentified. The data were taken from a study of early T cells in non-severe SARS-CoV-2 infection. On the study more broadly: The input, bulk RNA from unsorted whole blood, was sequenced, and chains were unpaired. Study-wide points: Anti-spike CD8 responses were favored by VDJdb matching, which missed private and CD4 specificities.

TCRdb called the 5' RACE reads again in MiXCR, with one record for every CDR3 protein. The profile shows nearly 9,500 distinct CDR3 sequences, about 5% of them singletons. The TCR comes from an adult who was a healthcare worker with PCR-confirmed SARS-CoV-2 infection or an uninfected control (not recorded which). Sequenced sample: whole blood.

CDR3 region: CASSPLDRSNEQFF. DNA for the CDR3: TGTGCCAGCAGCCCCCTGGACAGAAGCAATGAGCAGTTCTTC. This sequence joins TRBV7-8 and TRBJ2-1; tentative D call: TRBD1 (6 bases). Germline-derived CDR1 and CDR2 are SGHVS and FQNEAQ. Deletions cut 5 bases from V and 6 bases from J, with 14 bases between. The CDR3 loop spans 14 amino acids.